The source of this T cell receptor (beta chain) is a study of T cell responses to AZD1222 COVID-19 vaccine. Per germline, CDR1 SGHRS and CDR2 YFSETQ. V was clipped by 4 bases and J by 5 bases, with 12 bases between them. The CDR3 sequence is 13 residues long. General study findings and limits: Only 6 or 7 AZD1222 recipients tested seropositive at baseline. Repertoires were collected only later (after the peak T cell response had occurred).

In the case of this clone: As yet, its antigen is unknown.

Assay: immunoSEQ multiplex PCR; the TCRdb copy retains only in-frame clones and omits some. The sample includes about 88,000 clones, 85% to 90% of them seen just once. The specimen was peripheral blood, collected 28 days after the second AZD1222 dose. This sequence was found in an adult who received the AZD1222 COVID-19 vaccine. This sequence joins TRBV5-1 and TRBJ1-2; a possible D gene is TRBD1 (5 bases). The CDR3, as DNA: TGCGCCAGCAGCCAAACAGGCGGTTATGGCTACACCTTC. The encoded protein is CASSQTGGYGYTF.